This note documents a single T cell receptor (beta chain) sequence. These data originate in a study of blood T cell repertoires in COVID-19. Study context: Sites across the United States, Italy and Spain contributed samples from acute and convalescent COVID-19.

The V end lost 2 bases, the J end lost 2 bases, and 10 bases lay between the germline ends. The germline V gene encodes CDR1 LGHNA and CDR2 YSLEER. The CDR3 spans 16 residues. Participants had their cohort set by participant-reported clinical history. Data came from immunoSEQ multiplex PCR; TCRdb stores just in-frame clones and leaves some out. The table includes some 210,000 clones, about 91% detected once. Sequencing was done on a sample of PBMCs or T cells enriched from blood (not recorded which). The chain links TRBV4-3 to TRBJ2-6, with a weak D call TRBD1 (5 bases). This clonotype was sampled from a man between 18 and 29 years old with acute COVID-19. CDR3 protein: CASSQMQGTGANVLTF. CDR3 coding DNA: TGCGCCAGCAGCCAAATGCAGGGTACTGGGGCCAACGTCCTGACTTTC.